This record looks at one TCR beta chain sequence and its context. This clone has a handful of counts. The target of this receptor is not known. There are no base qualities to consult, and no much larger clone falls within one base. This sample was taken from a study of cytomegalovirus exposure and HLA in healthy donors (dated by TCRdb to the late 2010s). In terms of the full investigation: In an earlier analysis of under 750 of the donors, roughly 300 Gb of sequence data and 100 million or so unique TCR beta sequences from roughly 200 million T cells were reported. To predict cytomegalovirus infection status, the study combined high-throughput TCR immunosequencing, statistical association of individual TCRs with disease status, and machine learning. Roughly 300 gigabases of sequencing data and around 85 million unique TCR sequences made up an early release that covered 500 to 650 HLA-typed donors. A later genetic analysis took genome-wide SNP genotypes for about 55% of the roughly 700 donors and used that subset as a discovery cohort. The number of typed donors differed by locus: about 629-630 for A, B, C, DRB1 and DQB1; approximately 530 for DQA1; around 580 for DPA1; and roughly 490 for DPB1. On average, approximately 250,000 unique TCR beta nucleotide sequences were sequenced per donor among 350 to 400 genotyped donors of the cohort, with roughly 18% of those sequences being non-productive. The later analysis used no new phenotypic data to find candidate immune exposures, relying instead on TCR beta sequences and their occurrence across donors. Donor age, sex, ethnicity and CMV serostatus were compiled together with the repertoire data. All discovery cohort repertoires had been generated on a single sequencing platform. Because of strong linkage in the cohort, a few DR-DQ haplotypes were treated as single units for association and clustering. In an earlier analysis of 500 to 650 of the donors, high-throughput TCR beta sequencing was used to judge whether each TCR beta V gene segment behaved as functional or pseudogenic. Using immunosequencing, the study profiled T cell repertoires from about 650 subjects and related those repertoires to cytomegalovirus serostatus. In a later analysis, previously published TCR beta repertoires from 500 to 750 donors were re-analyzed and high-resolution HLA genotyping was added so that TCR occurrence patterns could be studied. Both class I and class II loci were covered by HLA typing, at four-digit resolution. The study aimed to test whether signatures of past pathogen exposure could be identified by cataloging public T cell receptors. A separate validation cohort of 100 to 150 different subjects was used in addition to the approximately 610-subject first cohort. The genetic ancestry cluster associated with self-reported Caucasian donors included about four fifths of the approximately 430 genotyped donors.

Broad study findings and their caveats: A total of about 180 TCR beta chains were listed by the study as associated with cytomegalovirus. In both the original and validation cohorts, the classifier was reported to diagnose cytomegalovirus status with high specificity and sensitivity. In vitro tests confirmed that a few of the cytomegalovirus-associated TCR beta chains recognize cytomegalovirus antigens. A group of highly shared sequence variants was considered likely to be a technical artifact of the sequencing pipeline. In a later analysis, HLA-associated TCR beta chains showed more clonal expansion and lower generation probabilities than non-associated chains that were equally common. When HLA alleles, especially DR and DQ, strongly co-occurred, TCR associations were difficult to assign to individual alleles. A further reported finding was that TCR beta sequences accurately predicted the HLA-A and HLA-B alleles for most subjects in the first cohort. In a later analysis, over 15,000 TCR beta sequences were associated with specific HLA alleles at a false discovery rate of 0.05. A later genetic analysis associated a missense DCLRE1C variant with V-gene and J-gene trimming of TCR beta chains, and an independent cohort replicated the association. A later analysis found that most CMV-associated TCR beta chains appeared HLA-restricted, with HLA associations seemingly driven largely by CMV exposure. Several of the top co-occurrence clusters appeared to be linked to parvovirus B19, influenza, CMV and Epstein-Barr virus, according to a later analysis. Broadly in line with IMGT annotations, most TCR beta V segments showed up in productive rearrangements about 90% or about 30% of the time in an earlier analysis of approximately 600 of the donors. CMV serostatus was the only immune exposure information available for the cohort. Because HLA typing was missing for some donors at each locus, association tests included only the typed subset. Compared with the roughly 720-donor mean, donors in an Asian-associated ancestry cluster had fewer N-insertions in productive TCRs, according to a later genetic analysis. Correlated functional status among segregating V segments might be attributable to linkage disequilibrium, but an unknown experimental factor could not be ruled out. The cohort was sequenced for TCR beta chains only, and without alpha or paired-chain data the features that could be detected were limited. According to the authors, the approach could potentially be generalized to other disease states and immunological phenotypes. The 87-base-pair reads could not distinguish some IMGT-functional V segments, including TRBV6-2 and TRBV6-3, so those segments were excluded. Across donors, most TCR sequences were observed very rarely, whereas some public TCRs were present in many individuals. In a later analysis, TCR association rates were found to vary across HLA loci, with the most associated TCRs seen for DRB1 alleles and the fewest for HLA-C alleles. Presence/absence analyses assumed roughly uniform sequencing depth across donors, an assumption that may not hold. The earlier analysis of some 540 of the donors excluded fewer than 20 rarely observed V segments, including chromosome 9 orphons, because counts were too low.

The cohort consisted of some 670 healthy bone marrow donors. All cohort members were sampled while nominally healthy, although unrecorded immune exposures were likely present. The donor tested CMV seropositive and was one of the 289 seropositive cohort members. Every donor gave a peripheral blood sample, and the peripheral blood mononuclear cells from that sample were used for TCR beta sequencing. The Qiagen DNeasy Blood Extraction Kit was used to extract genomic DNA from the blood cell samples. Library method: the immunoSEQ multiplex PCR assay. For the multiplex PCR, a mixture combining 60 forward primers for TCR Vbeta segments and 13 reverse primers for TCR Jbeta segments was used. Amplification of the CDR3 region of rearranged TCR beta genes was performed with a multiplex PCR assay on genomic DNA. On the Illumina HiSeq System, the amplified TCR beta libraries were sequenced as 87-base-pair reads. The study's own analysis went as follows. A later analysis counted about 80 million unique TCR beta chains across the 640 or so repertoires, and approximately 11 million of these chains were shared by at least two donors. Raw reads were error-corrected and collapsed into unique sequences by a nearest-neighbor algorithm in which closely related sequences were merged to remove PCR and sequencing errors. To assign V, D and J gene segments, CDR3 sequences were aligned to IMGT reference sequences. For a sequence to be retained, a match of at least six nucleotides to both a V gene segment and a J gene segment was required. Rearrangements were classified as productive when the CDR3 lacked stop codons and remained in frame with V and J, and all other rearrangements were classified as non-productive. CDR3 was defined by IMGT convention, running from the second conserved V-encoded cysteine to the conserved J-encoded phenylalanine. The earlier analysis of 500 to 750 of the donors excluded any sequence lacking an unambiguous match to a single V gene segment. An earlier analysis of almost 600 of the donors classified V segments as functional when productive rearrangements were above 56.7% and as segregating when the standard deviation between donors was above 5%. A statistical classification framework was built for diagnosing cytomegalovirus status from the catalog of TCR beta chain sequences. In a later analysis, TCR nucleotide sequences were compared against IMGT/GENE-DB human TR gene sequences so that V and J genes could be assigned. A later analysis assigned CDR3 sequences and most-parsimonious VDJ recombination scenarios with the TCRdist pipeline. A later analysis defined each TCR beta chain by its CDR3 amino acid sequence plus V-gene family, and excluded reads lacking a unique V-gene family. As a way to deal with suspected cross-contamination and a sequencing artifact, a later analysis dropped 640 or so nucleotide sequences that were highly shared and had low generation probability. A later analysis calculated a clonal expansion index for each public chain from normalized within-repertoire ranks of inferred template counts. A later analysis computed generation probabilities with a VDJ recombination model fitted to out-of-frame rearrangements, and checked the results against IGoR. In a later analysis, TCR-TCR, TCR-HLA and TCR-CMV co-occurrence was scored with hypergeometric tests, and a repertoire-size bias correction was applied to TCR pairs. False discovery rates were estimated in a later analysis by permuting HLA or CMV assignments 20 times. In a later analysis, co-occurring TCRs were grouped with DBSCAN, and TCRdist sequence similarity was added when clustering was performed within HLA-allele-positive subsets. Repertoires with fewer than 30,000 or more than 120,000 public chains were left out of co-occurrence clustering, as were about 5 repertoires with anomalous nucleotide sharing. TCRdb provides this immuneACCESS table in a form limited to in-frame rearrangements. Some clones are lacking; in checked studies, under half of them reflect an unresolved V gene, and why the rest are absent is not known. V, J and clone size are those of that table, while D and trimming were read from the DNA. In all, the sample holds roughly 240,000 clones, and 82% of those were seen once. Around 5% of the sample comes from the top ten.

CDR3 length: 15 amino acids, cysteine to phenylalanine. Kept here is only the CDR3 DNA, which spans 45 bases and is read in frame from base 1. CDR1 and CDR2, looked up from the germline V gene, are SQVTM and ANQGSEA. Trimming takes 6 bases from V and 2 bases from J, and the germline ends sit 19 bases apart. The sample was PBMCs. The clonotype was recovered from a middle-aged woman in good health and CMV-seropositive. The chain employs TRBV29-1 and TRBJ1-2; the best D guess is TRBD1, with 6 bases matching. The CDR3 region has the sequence CSVARSRQGNYGYTF. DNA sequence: TGCAGCGTCGCACGATCGCGGCAGGGGAACTATGGCTACACCTTC.